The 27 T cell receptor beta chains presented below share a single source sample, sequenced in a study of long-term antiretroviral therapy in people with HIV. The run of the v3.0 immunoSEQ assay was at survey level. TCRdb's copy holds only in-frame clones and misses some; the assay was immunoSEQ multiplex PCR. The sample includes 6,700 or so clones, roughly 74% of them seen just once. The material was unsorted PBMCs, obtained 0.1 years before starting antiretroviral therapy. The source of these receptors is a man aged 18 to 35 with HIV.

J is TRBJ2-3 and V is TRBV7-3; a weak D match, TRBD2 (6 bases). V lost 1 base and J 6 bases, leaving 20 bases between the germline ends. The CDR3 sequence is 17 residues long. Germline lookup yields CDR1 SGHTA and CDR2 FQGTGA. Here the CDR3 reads CASSLKAATRGADTQYF. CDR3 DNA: TGTGCCAGCAGCTTAAAGGCTGCGACTAGAGGGGCGGATACGCAGTATTTT.

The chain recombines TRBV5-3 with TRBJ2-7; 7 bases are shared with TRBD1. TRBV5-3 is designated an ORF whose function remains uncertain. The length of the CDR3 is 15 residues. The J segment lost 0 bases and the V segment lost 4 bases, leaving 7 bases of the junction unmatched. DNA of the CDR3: TGTGCCAGAAGCCCCCGACAGGGTGGCTCCTACGAGCAGTACGTC. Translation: CARSPRQGGSYEQYV.

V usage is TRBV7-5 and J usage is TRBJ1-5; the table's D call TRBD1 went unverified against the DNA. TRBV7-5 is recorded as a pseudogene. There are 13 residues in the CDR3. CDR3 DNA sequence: TGTGCCAGAAGCCCCGCAGGTCACGAGCCCCAGCATTTT. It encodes CARSPAGHEPQHF.

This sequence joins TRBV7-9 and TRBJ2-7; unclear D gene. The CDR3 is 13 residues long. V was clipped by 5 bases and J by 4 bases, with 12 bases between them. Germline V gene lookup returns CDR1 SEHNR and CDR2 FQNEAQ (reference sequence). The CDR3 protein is CASSLPGPYEQYV. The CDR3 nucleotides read TGTGCCAGCAGCCTTCCCGGGCCATACGAGCAGTACGTC.

CDR3 DNA sequence: TGTGCCAGCCTGGAGGCAGGGAACACTGAAGCTTTCTTT. Encoded protein: CASLEAGNTEAFF. J is TRBJ1-1 and V is TRBV13; D is ambiguous. CDR1 is PRHDT, CDR2 FYEKMQ, per germline (reference sequence). Trimming removed 8 bases at V and 1 base at J, with 11 bases between. The CDR3 covers 13 residues.

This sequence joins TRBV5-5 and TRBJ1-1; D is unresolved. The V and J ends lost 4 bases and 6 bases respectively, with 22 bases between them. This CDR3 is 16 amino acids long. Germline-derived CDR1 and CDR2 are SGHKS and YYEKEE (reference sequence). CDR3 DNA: TGTGCCAGCAGCCCGACCTACAGCGATTCTTTGGCTGAAGCTTTCTTT. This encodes CASSPTYSDSLAEAFF. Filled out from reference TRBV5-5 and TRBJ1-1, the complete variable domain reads DAGVTQSPTHLIKTRGQQVTLRCSPISGHKSVSWYQQVLGQGPQFIFQYYEKEERGRGNFPDRFSARQFPNYSSELNVNALLLGDSALYLCASSPTYSDSLAEAFFGQGTRLTVV.

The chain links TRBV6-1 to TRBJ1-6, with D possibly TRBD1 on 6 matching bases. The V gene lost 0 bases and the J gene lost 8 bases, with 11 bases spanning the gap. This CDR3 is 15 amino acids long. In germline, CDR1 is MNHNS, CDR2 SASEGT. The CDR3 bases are TGTGCCAGCAGTGAAGCGGGGGGCTCGGATTCACCCCTCCACTTT. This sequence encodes CASSEAGGSDSPLHF.

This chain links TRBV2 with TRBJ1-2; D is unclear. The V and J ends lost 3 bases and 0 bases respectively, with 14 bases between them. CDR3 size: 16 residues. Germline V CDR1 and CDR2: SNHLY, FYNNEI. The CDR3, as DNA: TGTGCCAGCAGTGATTTCCCGGGATCGCCTAACTATGGCTACACCTTC. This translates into CASSDFPGSPNYGYTF.

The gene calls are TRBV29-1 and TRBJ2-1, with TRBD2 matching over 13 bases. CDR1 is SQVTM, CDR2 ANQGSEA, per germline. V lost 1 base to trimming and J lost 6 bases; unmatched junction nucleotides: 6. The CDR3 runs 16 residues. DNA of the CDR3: TGCAGCGTTGAAGCGCCACTAGCGGGGGGGTCCAATGAGCAGTTCTTC. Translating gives CSVEAPLAGGSNEQFF.

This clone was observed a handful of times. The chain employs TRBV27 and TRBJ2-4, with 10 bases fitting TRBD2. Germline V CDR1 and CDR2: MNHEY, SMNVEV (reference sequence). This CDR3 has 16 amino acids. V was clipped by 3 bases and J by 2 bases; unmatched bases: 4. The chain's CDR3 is CASSLGSGGTKNIQYF. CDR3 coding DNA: TGTGCCAGCAGTTTGGGTAGCGGGGGGACCAAAAACATTCAGTACTTC.

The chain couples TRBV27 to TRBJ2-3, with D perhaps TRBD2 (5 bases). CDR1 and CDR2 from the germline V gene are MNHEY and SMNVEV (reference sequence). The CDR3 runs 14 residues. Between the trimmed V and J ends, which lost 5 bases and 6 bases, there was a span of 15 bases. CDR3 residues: CASSLGLTRDTQYF. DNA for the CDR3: TGTGCCAGCAGTCTCGGACTCACCCGGGATACGCAGTATTTT.

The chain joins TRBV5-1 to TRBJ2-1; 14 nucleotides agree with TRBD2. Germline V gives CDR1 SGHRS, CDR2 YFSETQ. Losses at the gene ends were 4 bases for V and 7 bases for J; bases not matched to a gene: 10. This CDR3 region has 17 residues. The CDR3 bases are TGCGCCAGCAGCCTGGGAGGACTAGCGGGGGGCCGGAATGAGCAGTTCTTC. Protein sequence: CASSLGGLAGGRNEQFF.

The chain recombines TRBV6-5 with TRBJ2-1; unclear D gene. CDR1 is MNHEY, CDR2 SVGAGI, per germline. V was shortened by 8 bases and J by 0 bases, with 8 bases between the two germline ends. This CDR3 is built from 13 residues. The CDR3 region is CASGKSSYNEQFF. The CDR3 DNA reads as TGTGCCAGCGGGAAAAGCTCCTACAATGAGCAGTTCTTC.

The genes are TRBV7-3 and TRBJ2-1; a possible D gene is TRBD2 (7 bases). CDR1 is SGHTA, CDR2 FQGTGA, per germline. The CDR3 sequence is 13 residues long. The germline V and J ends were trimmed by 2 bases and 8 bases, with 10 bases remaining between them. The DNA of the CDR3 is TGTGCCAGCAGCTTAGGAGGGGGGGATGAGCAGTTCTTC. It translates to CASSLGGGDEQFF.

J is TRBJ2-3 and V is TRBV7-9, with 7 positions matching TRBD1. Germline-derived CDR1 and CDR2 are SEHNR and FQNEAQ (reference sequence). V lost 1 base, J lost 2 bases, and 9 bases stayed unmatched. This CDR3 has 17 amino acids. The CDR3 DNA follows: TGTGCCAGCAGCTTAGGAATCGAGGGGGCAGACACAGATACGCAGTATTTT. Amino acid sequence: CASSLGIEGADTDTQYF.

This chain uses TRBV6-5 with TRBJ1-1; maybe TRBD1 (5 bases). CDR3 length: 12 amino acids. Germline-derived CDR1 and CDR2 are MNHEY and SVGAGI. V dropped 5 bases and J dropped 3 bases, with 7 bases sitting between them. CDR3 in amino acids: CASSAGYTEAFF. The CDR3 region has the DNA TGTGCCAGCAGTGCAGGGTACACTGAAGCTTTCTTT.

The chain's CDR3 is CASTGRREQFF. CDR3 sequence (DNA): TGTGCCAGTACAGGGCGGAGAGAGCAGTTCTTC. The gene calls are TRBV5-6 and TRBJ2-1; D may be TRBD1 (6 bases). CDR1 and CDR2 from the germline V gene are SGHDT and YYEEEE. The V gene lost 8 bases and the J gene lost 10 bases, with 13 bases spanning the gap. The CDR3 extends over 11 amino acids.

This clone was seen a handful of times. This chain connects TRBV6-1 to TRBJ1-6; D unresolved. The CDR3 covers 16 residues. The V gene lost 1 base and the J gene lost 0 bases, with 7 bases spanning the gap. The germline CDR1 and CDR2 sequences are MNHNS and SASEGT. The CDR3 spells CASSEGRSSYNSPLHF. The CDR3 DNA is TGTGCCAGCAGTGAAGGTAGAAGCTCCTATAATTCACCCCTCCACTTT.

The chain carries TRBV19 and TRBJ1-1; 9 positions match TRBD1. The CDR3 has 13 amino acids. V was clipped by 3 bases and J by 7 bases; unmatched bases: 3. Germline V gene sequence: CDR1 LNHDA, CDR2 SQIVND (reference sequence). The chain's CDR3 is CASSMGQGHEAFF. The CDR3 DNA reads TGTGCCAGTAGTATGGGACAGGGCCATGAAGCTTTCTTT.

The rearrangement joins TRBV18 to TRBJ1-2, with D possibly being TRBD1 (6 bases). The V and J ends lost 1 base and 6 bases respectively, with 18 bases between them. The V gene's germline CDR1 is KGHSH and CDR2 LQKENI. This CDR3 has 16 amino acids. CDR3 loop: CASSPQDPNRVDGYTF. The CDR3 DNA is TGTGCCAGCTCACCACAGGACCCGAACAGGGTCGATGGCTACACCTTC.

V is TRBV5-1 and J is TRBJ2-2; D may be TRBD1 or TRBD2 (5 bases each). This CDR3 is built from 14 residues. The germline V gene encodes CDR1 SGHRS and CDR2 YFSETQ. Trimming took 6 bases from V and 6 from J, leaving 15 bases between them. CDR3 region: CASTSDVGAGELFF. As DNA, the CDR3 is TGCGCCAGCACCTCGGACGTGGGGGCCGGGGAGCTGTTTTTT.

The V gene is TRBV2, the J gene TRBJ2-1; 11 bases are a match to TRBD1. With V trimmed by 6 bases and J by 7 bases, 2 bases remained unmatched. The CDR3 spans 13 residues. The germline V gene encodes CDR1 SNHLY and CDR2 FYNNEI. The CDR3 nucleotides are TGTGCCAGCAGGGACAGGGGGCCGAATGAGCAGTTCTTC. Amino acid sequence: CASRDRGPNEQFF.

CDR3 amino acids: CASSLGRHSTDTQYF. The CDR3, as DNA: TGTGCCAGCAGCTTAGGGAGACACTCAACAGATACGCAGTATTTT. The chain is built from TRBV7-9 and TRBJ2-3; D ambiguous. The ends were cut back, 1 base at V and 3 bases at J, with 11 bases in the middle. Per the germline V gene, CDR1 is SEHNR and CDR2 is FQNEAQ (reference sequence). The length of the CDR3 is 15 residues.

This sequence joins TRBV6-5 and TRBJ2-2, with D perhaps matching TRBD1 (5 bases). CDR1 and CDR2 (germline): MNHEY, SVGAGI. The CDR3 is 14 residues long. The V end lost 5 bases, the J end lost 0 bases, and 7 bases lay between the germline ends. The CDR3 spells CASSQGTNTGELFF. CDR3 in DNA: TGTGCCAGCAGTCAGGGAACGAACACCGGGGAGCTGTTTTTT.

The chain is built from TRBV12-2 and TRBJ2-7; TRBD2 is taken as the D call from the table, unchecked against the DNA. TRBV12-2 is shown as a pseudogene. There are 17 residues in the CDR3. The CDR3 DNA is TGTGCAAGTCGCTTAGAAGGGACTAGTAGGAGCTCCTACGAGCAGTACGTC. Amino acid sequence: CASRLEGTSRSSYEQYV.

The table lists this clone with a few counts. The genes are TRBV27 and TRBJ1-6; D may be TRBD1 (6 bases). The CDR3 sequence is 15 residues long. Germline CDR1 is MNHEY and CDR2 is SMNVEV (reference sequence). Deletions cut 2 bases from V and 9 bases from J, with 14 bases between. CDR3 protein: CASSLEGRGGSPLHF. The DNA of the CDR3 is TGTGCCAGCAGTTTAGAGGGCAGGGGAGGTTCACCCCTCCACTTT.

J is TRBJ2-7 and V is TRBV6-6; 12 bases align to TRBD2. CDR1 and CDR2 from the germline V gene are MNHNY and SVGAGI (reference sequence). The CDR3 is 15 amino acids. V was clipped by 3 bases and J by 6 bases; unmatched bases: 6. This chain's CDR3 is CASSYTSGGWSEQYF. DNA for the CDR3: TGTGCCAGCAGTTATACTAGCGGGGGGTGGAGCGAGCAGTACTTC.